These 32 T cell receptor beta chains were sequenced from one sample in a study of cytomegalovirus exposure and HLA in healthy donors. Use of 60 Vbeta and 13 Jbeta primers characterized the PCR. TCRdb keeps only in-frame clones here, not all; method: immunoSEQ multiplex PCR. The repertoire consists of more than 80,000 clones, with about 80% occurring once and the leading ten covering 3.7%. Sequencing was done on a sample of PBMCs. The receptors here all came from a female donor in good health and CMV-seropositive.

This clone was found once. This chain joins TRBV9 and TRBJ1-1; D remains unclear. The germline V and J ends were trimmed by 0 bases and 0 bases, with 15 bases remaining between them. The V gene's germline CDR1 is SGDLS and CDR2 YYNGEE. There are 17 residues in the CDR3. In DNA, the CDR3 is TGTGCCAGCAGCGTAGATCTGGGCGGGCAGATGAACACTGAAGCTTTCTTT. This codes for CASSVDLGGQMNTEAFF.

This clone came up a few times. The rearrangement joins TRBV7-6 to TRBJ2-2; D not resolved. There are 13 residues in the CDR3. Germline CDR1 and CDR2: SGHVS and FNYEAQ. The V gene lost 6 bases and the J gene lost 6 bases, with 11 bases spanning the gap. The DNA of the CDR3 is TGTGCCAGCAGACAATCCGTGGCCGGGGAGCTGTTTTTT. This sequence encodes CASRQSVAGELFF. Supplemented by reference TRBV7-6 and TRBJ2-2, the full variable domain reads GAGVSQSPRYKVTKRGQDVALRCDPISGHVSLYWYRQALGQGPEFLTYFNYEAQQDKSGLPNDRFSAERPEGSISTLTIQRTEQRDSAMYRCASRQSVAGELFFGEGSRLTVL.

V gene TRBV19 combines with J gene TRBJ2-3, with D perhaps matching TRBD1 (6 bases). The germline gives CDR1 LNHDA, CDR2 SQIVND (reference sequence). Trimming pared 1 base from V and 1 base from J, leaving 9 bases between. The CDR3 has 15 amino acids. In DNA, the CDR3 is TGTGCCAGTAGTATAGGGACAGCTGGCACAGATACGCAGTATTTT. Protein sequence: CASSIGTAGTDTQYF.

The chain links TRBV2 to TRBJ2-5, with 7 bases identical to TRBD2. After removal of 1 base from V and 1 base from J, the junction contained 0 bases not matched to a gene. The germline gives CDR1 SNHLY, CDR2 FYNNEI. The CDR3 sequence is 14 residues long. CDR3 bases: TGTGCCAGCAGTGAAGGACTAGCCCAAGAGACCCAGTACTTC. It encodes CASSEGLAQETQYF. The whole variable domain, filled in from reference TRBV2 and TRBJ2-5, reads EPEVTQTPSHQVTQMGQEVILRCVPISNHLYFYWYRQILGQKVEFLVSFYNNEISEKSEIFDDQFSVERPDGSNFTLKIRSTKLEDSAMYFCASSEGLAQETQYFGPGTRLLVL.

The genes are TRBV18 and TRBJ2-1; 7 positions agree with TRBD1. Germline-derived CDR1 and CDR2 are KGHSH and LQKENI. This CDR3 has 16 amino acids. Trimming at V came to 3 bases and at J to 3 bases, leaving 8 bases not matched to a gene. The CDR3 nucleotides are TGTGCCAGCTCACCTACCGACAGGGTAATCTACAATGAGCAGTTCTTC. It specifies CASSPTDRVIYNEQFF.

A remark on this clone: The same CDR3 is also encoded by other DNA sequences in this sample. The chain recombines TRBV9 with TRBJ2-1, with TRBD2 identical over 10 bases. The CDR3 has 14 residues. The junction had 4 bases not matched to a gene; V was cut back by 4 bases and J by 6 bases. The germline V gene has CDR1 SGDLS and CDR2 YYNGEE. The CDR3 bases are TGTGCCAGCAGCCCCCTAGCGGGAGTCAATGAGCAGTTCTTC. It encodes CASSPLAGVNEQFF.

The chain couples TRBV16 to TRBJ1-2, with D possibly matching TRBD1 (6 bases). Germline loops: CDR1 KGHSY, CDR2 FQNENV. The CDR3 loop spans 16 amino acids. Trimming stripped 2 bases from V and 2 bases from J, with 15 bases between. The CDR3 here is CASSQASRGGNYGYTF. The CDR3 nucleotides are TGTGCCAGCAGCCAAGCTAGTAGGGGGGGCAACTATGGCTACACCTTC.

The J gene is TRBJ2-7, the V gene TRBV18; 7 bases line up with TRBD2. After removal of 1 base from V and 4 bases from J, the junction contained 7 bases not matched to a gene. The CDR3 length is 15 residues. Germline V gene data show CDR1 as KGHSH and CDR2 as LQKENI. In DNA, the CDR3 is TGTGCCAGCTCACCACGTGAAGCGGGGTCTTACGAGCAGTACTTC. It codes for CASSPREAGSYEQYF.

The chain employs TRBV28 and TRBJ2-2; D call uncertain. This CDR3 is built from 12 residues. Trimming removed 6 bases at V and 4 bases at J, with 6 bases between. The germline V gene encodes CDR1 MDHEN and CDR2 SYDVKM. CDR3 loop: CASSSPTGELFF. In DNA, the CDR3 is TGTGCCAGCAGCTCCCCCACCGGGGAGCTGTTTTTT.

This chain connects TRBV27 to TRBJ2-5; D is uncertain. The V end lost 4 bases, the J end lost 0 bases, and 9 bases lay between the germline ends. Germline V gene sequence: CDR1 MNHEY, CDR2 SMNVEV (reference sequence). This CDR3 is 14 amino acids long. In DNA, the CDR3 is TGTGCCAGCAGTTCGTTGGGCTACCAAGAGACCCAGTACTTC. Encoded protein: CASSSLGYQETQYF.

This chain connects TRBV5-1 to TRBJ2-3; D might be TRBD2 (6 bases). Per germline, CDR1 SGHRS and CDR2 YFSETQ. The V end lost 4 bases, the J end lost 4 bases, and 13 bases lay between the germline ends. This CDR3 region has 14 residues. The CDR3 is CASSPIPGADTQYF. The DNA of the CDR3 is TGCGCCAGCAGCCCCATCCCGGGAGCAGATACGCAGTATTTT.

V and J are TRBV6-5 and TRBJ1-5; 7 positions match TRBD1. The germline gives CDR1 MNHEY, CDR2 SVGAGI. J gave up 6 bases and V 6 bases, and 11 bases lay outside the gene matches. This CDR3 comprises 15 residues. The DNA for the CDR3 is TGTGCCAGCAGGGGAAGTGACAGGGACGGTCAGCCCCAGCATTTT. This encodes CASRGSDRDGQPQHF.

The J gene is TRBJ2-7, the V gene TRBV6-5; 8 bases map to TRBD1. Germline V lookup: CDR1 MNHEY, CDR2 SVGAGI. The CDR3 spans 13 residues. V was clipped by 6 bases and J by 2 bases; unmatched bases: 3. The CDR3 DNA follows: TGTGCCAGCAGGGCAGGGGGCCCCTACGAGCAGTACTTC. Its protein product is CASRAGGPYEQYF.

The genes are TRBV19 and TRBJ2-1; 10 nucleotides match TRBD1. This CDR3 has 16 residues. Germline V gene lookup returns CDR1 LNHDA and CDR2 SQIVND (reference sequence). With 8 bases clipped from V and 7 bases from J, the junction kept 14 bases outside the gene matches. The chain's CDR3 is CASEYGSRTGGNEQFF. CDR3 sequence (DNA): TGTGCCAGTGAGTATGGTTCACGGACAGGGGGGAATGAGCAGTTCTTC.

This clone was observed a single time. This chain uses TRBV6-4 with TRBJ1-2; no clear D. This CDR3 region has 15 residues. Germline assignment: CDR1 MRHNA and CDR2 SNTAGT. Trimming left V 0 bases short and J 6 bases short, with 14 bases between. This CDR3 is CASSDSGEGVNGYTF. For the CDR3, the DNA is TGTGCCAGCAGTGACTCCGGAGAGGGAGTAAATGGCTACACCTTC.

The chain employs TRBV7-2 and TRBJ1-4, with a possible D match to TRBD1 (6 bases). Trimming shortened V by 5 bases and J by 3 bases, and 10 bases separated the two germline ends. The CDR3 loop spans 14 amino acids. In germline, CDR1 is SGHTA, CDR2 FQGNSA. CDR3 in amino acids: CASSRGQANEKLFF. CDR3 nucleotide sequence: TGTGCCAGCAGCCGGGGACAAGCTAATGAAAAACTGTTTTTT.

This rearrangement joins TRBV9 to TRBJ2-1; 8 nucleotides line up with TRBD2. J was trimmed by 5 bases and V by 4 bases; bases with no gene match: 11. The CDR3 length is 16 residues. CDR1 is SGDLS and CDR2 is YYNGEE in the germline V gene. The CDR3 loop is CASSRGAGGEDNEQFF. The CDR3 nucleotides are TGTGCCAGCAGCAGAGGGGCGGGAGGAGAGGACAATGAGCAGTTCTTC.

The V and J genes are TRBV5-1 and TRBJ1-1; D is unresolved. This CDR3 spans 12 amino acids. Trimming removed 3 bases at V and 4 bases at J, with 7 bases between. Per the germline V gene, CDR1 is SGHRS and CDR2 is YFSETQ. The chain's CDR3 is CASSSSGTEAFF. CDR3 nucleotide sequence: TGCGCCAGCAGCTCTAGTGGCACTGAAGCTTTCTTT.

The gene calls are TRBV27 and TRBJ2-1, with 8 nucleotides matching TRBD2. Losses at the gene ends were 3 bases for V and 9 bases for J; bases not matched to a gene: 10. The CDR3 is 15 residues long. Germline V gene lookup returns CDR1 MNHEY and CDR2 SMNVEV (reference sequence). CDR3 nucleotide sequence: TGTGCCAGCAGTTTTGGAACGGGGGGGCGTCTTGAGCAGTTCTTC. It codes for CASSFGTGGRLEQFF.

The chain is built from TRBV15 and TRBJ1-2, with 7 bases lining up with TRBD1. Germline-derived CDR1 and CDR2 are LNHNV and YYDKDF (reference sequence). V gave up 1 base and J gave up 11 bases; unmatched junction bases: 13. This CDR3 spans 15 amino acids. CDR3 loop: CATSRANSGTVRYTF. In DNA, the CDR3 is TGTGCCACCAGCAGAGCTAATTCCGGGACAGTAAGATACACCTTC.

The V call is TRBV6-5, the J call TRBJ1-3, with D unresolved. The V end lost 7 bases, the J end lost 0 bases, and 13 bases lay between the germline ends. The CDR3 totals 15 residues. Germline V gene lookup returns CDR1 MNHEY and CDR2 SVGAGI. The CDR3: CASTVSQHSGNTIYF. The CDR3 bases are TGTGCCAGCACCGTTTCCCAACACTCTGGAAACACCATATATTTT.

The rearrangement uses TRBV5-1 and TRBJ1-2; 10 nucleotides align to TRBD1. This CDR3 spans 15 amino acids. Germline-derived CDR1 and CDR2 are SGHRS and YFSETQ. The V and J ends lost 4 bases and 4 bases, in that order; junction bases with no gene match: 7. CDR3 residues: CASSAGTGVGYGYTF. CDR3 coding DNA: TGCGCCAGCAGCGCCGGGACAGGGGTTGGCTATGGCTACACCTTC. Filled out from reference TRBV5-1 and TRBJ1-2, the complete variable domain reads KAGVTQTPRYLIKTRGQQVTLSCSPISGHRSVSWYQQTPGQGLQFLFEYFSETQRNKGNFPGRFSGRQFSNSRSEMNVSTLELGDSALYLCASSAGTGVGYGYTFGSGTRLTVV.

The rearrangement joins TRBV10-1 to TRBJ2-3; D remains ambiguous. V lost 0 bases to trimming and J lost 4 bases, with 11 bases between them. Germline values: CDR1 WNHNN, CDR2 SYGVQD (reference sequence). This CDR3 is built from 15 residues. DNA for the CDR3: TGCGCCAGCAGTGAGTCGGTCAATGGGCCAGATACGCAGTATTTT. Translating gives CASSESVNGPDTQYF.

This clone appeared a single time. V and J are TRBV10-1 and TRBJ2-7; D perhaps matches TRBD1 (6 bases). Per the germline V gene, CDR1 is WNHNN and CDR2 is SYGVQD (reference sequence). V was trimmed by 2 bases and J by 6 bases, leaving 8 bases between them. The CDR3 has 12 amino acids. CDR3 in amino acids: CASSEKGGEQYF. The CDR3 region has the DNA TGCGCCAGCAGTGAGAAAGGGGGCGAGCAGTACTTC.

This clone appeared a few times. The rearrangement links TRBV18 to TRBJ2-7, with TRBD1 as a possible D gene (5 bases). The CDR3 totals 14 residues. The germline V gene encodes CDR1 KGHSH and CDR2 LQKENI. The V gene lost 6 bases and the J gene lost 6 bases, with 18 bases spanning the gap. The CDR3 coding sequence is TGTGCCAGCTCCGACCAGGGAAGTGGGTTCGAGCAGTACTTC. Translating it yields CASSDQGSGFEQYF.

The chain couples TRBV15 to TRBJ1-5; 10 positions match TRBD1. The CDR3 length is 14 residues. V gave up 6 bases and J gave up 5 bases; unmatched junction bases: 4. The germline V gene has CDR1 LNHNV and CDR2 YYDKDF (reference sequence). As DNA, the CDR3 is TGTGCCACCAGGGACGGGACAGGGGATCAGCCCCAGCATTTT. Its translation is CATRDGTGDQPQHF.

This clone was seen a few times. The chain combines TRBV11-2 with TRBJ1-4; 7 bases align to TRBD1. The CDR3 sequence is 11 residues long. The germline V gene has CDR1 SGHAT and CDR2 FQNNGV. J was trimmed by 12 bases and V by 3 bases; bases with no gene match: 1. The CDR3 reads CASSFGQELFF. CDR3 coding DNA: TGTGCCAGCAGCTTCGGACAGGAACTGTTTTTT.

This chain links TRBV6-5 with TRBJ1-1, with 7 bases matching TRBD1. With V trimmed by 5 bases and J by 3 bases, 3 bases remained unmatched. The CDR3 has 13 residues. Germline V lookup: CDR1 MNHEY, CDR2 SVGAGI. CDR3 loop: CASSTTGDTEAFF. DNA of the CDR3: TGTGCCAGCAGTACAACAGGGGACACTGAAGCTTTCTTT.

This rearrangement joins TRBV10-2 to TRBJ2-7; 10 bases agree with TRBD2. V lost 7 bases to trimming and J lost 6 bases; unmatched junction nucleotides: 12. The CDR3 sequence is 15 residues long. Per the germline V gene, CDR1 is WSHSY and CDR2 is SAAADI. The CDR3 DNA sequence: TGCGCCAGCATCTCCGGGACTAGCGTAGAGGGCGAGCAGTACTTC. The encoded protein is CASISGTSVEGEQYF.

The chain links TRBV28 to TRBJ2-5; 8 nucleotides line up with TRBD2. CDR1 and CDR2 from the germline V gene are MDHEN and SYDVKM. V was pared by 3 bases and J by 2 bases, with 8 bases of the junction left unmatched. CDR3 length: 16 amino acids. CDR3 amino acids: CASSLPAGVRQETQYF. The CDR3 DNA reads TGTGCCAGCAGTTTGCCAGCGGGAGTTAGGCAAGAGACCCAGTACTTC.

The chain joins TRBV7-2 to TRBJ2-5; D is unclear. The CDR3 loop spans 12 amino acids. With 5 bases removed from V and 3 bases from J, the gap between germline ends came to 7 bases. CDR1 is SGHTA, CDR2 FQGNSA, per germline. The CDR3 nucleotides read TGTGCCAGCAGCCCTGTAAAAGAGACCCAGTACTTC. As protein: CASSPVKETQYF.

This clone was detected a few times. The gene calls are TRBV10-2 and TRBJ1-5; the D gene is possibly TRBD1 (5 bases). Germline values: CDR1 WSHSY, CDR2 SAAADI. The CDR3 length is 15 residues. V lost 3 bases and J 2 bases, leaving 11 bases between the germline ends. The CDR3: CASSELGEGNQPQHF. The CDR3 DNA is TGCGCCAGCAGTGAATTAGGGGAGGGCAATCAGCCCCAGCATTTT.